This T cell receptor beta chain was observed in a study of T cell responses to AZD1222 COVID-19 vaccine. Germline V gene lookup returns CDR1 SGDLS and CDR2 YYNGEE. This CDR3 is built from 9 residues. V was cut by 7 bases and J by 5 bases, with 2 bases left in between. TCRdb's copy holds only in-frame clones and misses some; the assay was immunoSEQ multiplex PCR. Of roughly 79,000 clones in the sample, about 92% were seen once. Sequencing used peripheral blood, obtained on day 0 of MenACWY control vaccination. The source of this sequence is an adult in good health. The rearrangement joins TRBV9 to TRBJ2-3; D ambiguous. In DNA form, the CDR3 reads TGTGCCAGCGGAGATACGCAGTATTTT. It specifies CASGDTQYF.